This T cell receptor beta chain was profiled in a study of beta chain features in type 1 diabetes. As for the study in general: The samples had roughly 110,000,000 sorted cells examined in all. Study results and caveats: Patients with Type 1 diabetes showed moderately but significantly shorter TCRB CDR3s in all four CD4+ subsets.

With 1 base removed from V and 6 bases from J, the gap between germline ends came to 13 bases. The germline V gene encodes CDR1 SGHRS and CDR2 YFSETQ. This CDR3 comprises 14 residues. All of the sorted populations showed purity greater than 98%. Expressed TCRB transcripts were sequenced because the isolated RNA had all been reverse transcribed beforehand. Using immunoSEQ multiplex PCR, the repertoire was profiled, and TCRdb retains in-frame clones only, with some absent. The sample has 130,000 or so clones, about 10% seen once. In this sample, this clone turned up a few times. Its antigen remains unidentified.

This clonotype originated in a man aged 25 to 45 with type 1 diabetes. The chain couples TRBV5-1 to TRBJ1-2, with D hard to call. Sequencing used central memory CD4+ T cells from blood. CDR3: CASSLNSSPNGYTF. CDR3 nucleotides: TGCGCCAGCAGCTTGAATAGTAGTCCCAATGGCTACACCTTC.